One and the same sample provided the 8 T cell receptor beta chains below, sequenced in a study of T cells in Graves' hyperthyroidism and ophthalmopathy (dated by TCRdb to about 2019). Library preparation used multiplex PCR. Sequencing took place on an Illumina HiSeq 2000. Amplification of TCR beta CDR3 regions was carried out from RNA transcripts. The TCR CDR3 was subjected to a first round of RT-PCR using the HTBI primer set and the Qiagen OneStep RT-PCR kit. TCRdb reran the public reads through fastp at Q25 and MiXCR, keeping productive beta chains. Duplicate CDR3 protein sequences are folded into a single record with the most common DNA and genes. In this sample the table shows 450,000 to 600,000 distinct CDR3 sequences, around 13% of which occur a single time. The top ten constitute 14% of the sample. Specimen: blood. These receptors all come from a woman between 40 and 55 years old with Graves' hyperthyroidism.

This clonotype was recorded many times. The genes are TRBV7-2 and TRBJ2-5; the match to TRBD2 covers 10 bases. CDR3 length: 15 amino acids. J was trimmed by 6 bases and V by 7 bases; bases with no gene match: 11. Germline CDR1 SGHTA, CDR2 FQGNSA. The CDR3 here is CASTLPAGGLKTQYF. CDR3 sequence (DNA): TGTGCCAGCACCCTACCAGCGGGAGGGTTAAAGACCCAGTACTTC.

This clonotype was counted ten times or more. CDR3 sequence: CASSQLAGVYEQFF. The CDR3 DNA reads as TGTGCCAGCAGCCAACTTGCGGGAGTCTATGAGCAGTTCTTC. The V and J genes are TRBV3-1 and TRBJ2-1; TRBD2 matches 7 bases. The germline gives CDR1 LGHDT, CDR2 YNNKEL (reference sequence). Trimming at V came to 2 bases and at J to 8 bases, leaving 6 bases not matched to a gene. There are 14 residues in the CDR3.

The chain employs TRBV15 and TRBJ2-2; D may be TRBD2 (6 bases). This CDR3 region has 15 residues. Trimming took 5 bases from V and 4 from J, leaving 14 bases between them. From germline, CDR1 is LNHNV and CDR2 YYDKDF (reference sequence). CDR3 sequence: CATSGGASITGELFF. The CDR3 coding sequence is TGTGCCACCAGCGGCGGGGCCTCGATCACCGGGGAGCTGTTTTTT.

In this sample, this clonotype turned up many times. The chain uses TRBV7-9 and TRBJ2-1, with 7 bases fitting TRBD2. Looked up from germline, CDR1 is SEHNR and CDR2 is FQNEAQ (reference sequence). The CDR3 runs to 16 residues. V shed 4 bases and J 0 bases; nucleotides not matched to a gene: 6. This chain's CDR3 is CASSSREPYSYNEQFF. CDR3 sequence (DNA): TGTGCCAGCAGCTCGCGGGAGCCCTACTCCTACAATGAGCAGTTCTTC.

This clonotype occurred many times. This chain joins TRBV20-1 and TRBJ2-3; unclear D gene. The CDR3 consists of 15 residues. From germline, CDR1 is DFQATT and CDR2 SNEGSKA (reference sequence). Trimming removed 1 base from V and 2 bases from J, with 13 bases in between. The CDR3 loop reads CSARVGHGYTDTQYF. CDR3 in DNA: TGCAGTGCTAGAGTTGGGCATGGGTACACAGATACGCAGTATTTT.

This clonotype was found a few times. The CDR3 spells CASSSLGPASNQPQHF. CDR3 nucleotide sequence: TGTGCCAGCAGTTCATTGGGTCCCGCAAGCAATCAGCCCCAGCATTTT. The gene calls are TRBV6-1 and TRBJ1-5; D not certain. V shed 5 bases and J shed 1 base, with 15 bases lying between them. From germline, CDR1 is MNHNS and CDR2 SASEGT. CDR3 size: 16 residues.

The sample holds many counts of this clonotype. The chain carries TRBV30 and TRBJ1-6; a weak D match, TRBD1 (5 bases). Germline CDR1 reads GTSNPN; CDR2 reads SVGIG (reference sequence). The CDR3 loop spans 15 amino acids. The germline V and J ends were trimmed by 7 bases and 0 bases, with 13 bases remaining between them. The CDR3 spells CAFDSRSSYNSPLHF. The DNA of the CDR3 is TGTGCCTTCGACAGCCGAAGCTCCTATAATTCACCCCTCCACTTT. Looking up the rest from reference TRBV30 and TRBJ1-6 gives the full variable domain: SQTIHQWPATLVQPVGSPLSLECTVEGTSNPNLYWYRQAAGRGLQLLFYSVGIGQISSEVPQNLSASRPQDRQFILSSKKLLLSDSGFYLCAFDSRSSYNSPLHFGNGTRLTVT.

This clonotype is a singleton in its sample. This chain joins TRBV30 and TRBJ1-2; D is uncertain. Trimming stripped 1 base from V and 5 bases from J, with 17 bases between. Germline V lookup: CDR1 GTSNPN, CDR2 SVGIG (reference sequence). This CDR3 contains 15 residues. Here the CDR3 DNA reads TGTGCCTGGAGTGAACCGTCGGAGCGGGAATATGGCTACACCTTC. Translated: CAWSEPSEREYGYTF.